Below are 24 T cell receptor beta chains sequenced from a single sample in a study of cytomegalovirus exposure and HLA in healthy donors. The assay was immunoSEQ multiplex PCR, and TCRdb's table has in-frame clones only and misses some. This sample has 150,000 to 200,000 clones, with around 84% found just once. Sequenced input: PBMCs. These receptors all stem from a young man in good health and CMV-seropositive.

This chain connects TRBV30 to TRBJ2-5, with D tentatively TRBD2 (6 bases). This CDR3 has 13 residues. V was cut by 8 bases and J by 2 bases, with 15 bases left in between. Germline values: CDR1 GTSNPN, CDR2 SVGIG (reference sequence). The CDR3 region has the DNA TGTGCCCTGGTCCCTGCGGGACAAGAGACCCAGTACTTC. The encoded protein is CALVPAGQETQYF.

J is TRBJ2-1 and V is TRBV27, with 7 bases fitting TRBD2. The CDR3 consists of 15 residues. Germline V gene sequence: CDR1 MNHEY, CDR2 SMNVEV (reference sequence). Losses at the gene ends were 1 base for V and 4 bases for J; bases not matched to a gene: 4. The CDR3 region is CASSLLREKYNEQFF. The CDR3 nucleotides read TGTGCCAGCAGTTTATTGCGGGAGAAGTACAATGAGCAGTTCTTC.

Comments on this clone: Distinct nucleotide sequences in the sample also encode this CDR3. The chain is built from TRBV9 and TRBJ1-1; maybe TRBD1 (6 bases). CDR3 size: 13 residues. Trimming stripped 4 bases from V and 1 base from J, with 8 bases between. CDR1 SGDLS and CDR2 YYNGEE come from the germline V gene. CDR3 protein: CASSPQGNTEAFF. DNA for the CDR3: TGTGCCAGCAGCCCACAGGGGAACACTGAAGCTTTCTTT.

This chain links TRBV5-4 with TRBJ1-1, with D hard to call. CDR1 and CDR2 from the germline V gene are SGHNT and YYREEE (reference sequence). V shed 5 bases and J shed 0 bases, with 5 bases lying between them. The CDR3 is 12 amino acids. In DNA form, the CDR3 reads TGTGCCAGCAGTCGAGTGAACACTGAAGCTTTCTTT. This gives the protein CASSRVNTEAFF. Full variable domain (remainder filled in from reference TRBV5-4 and TRBJ1-1): ETGVTQSPTHLIKTRGQQVTLRCSSQSGHNTVSWYQQALGQGPQFIFQYYREEENGRGNFPPRFSGLQFPNYSSELNVNALELDDSALYLCASSRVNTEAFFGQGTRLTVV.

The chain couples TRBV4-3 to TRBJ2-7, with 8 nucleotides matching TRBD1. The germline gives CDR1 LGHNA, CDR2 YSLEER. V dropped 6 bases and J dropped 1; count of bases not matched to a gene: 14. The CDR3 length is 17 residues. The CDR3: CASSPGVGQELSYEQYF. The CDR3 region has the DNA TGCGCCAGCAGTCCAGGGGTGGGACAGGAGCTATCCTACGAGCAGTACTTC.

The V call is TRBV7-9, the J call TRBJ1-1; possible D gene TRBD1, 5 bases. This CDR3 contains 13 residues. V was cut by 7 bases and J by 1 base, with 10 bases left in between. Germline assignment: CDR1 SEHNR and CDR2 FQNEAQ (reference sequence). CDR3 loop: CASTLGGNTEAFF. Here the CDR3 DNA reads TGTGCCAGCACCTTGGGGGGGAACACTGAAGCTTTCTTT.

This rearrangement joins TRBV5-1 to TRBJ2-1; a weak D match, TRBD2 (5 bases). The CDR3 has 16 amino acids. Germline-derived CDR1 and CDR2 are SGHRS and YFSETQ. Trimming took 3 bases from V and 0 from J, leaving 13 bases between them. In DNA form, the CDR3 reads TGCGCCAGCAGCTCCAAAGCGGACCACTCCTACAATGAGCAGTTCTTC. As protein: CASSSKADHSYNEQFF.

The chain uses TRBV27 and TRBJ2-7; D possibly corresponds to TRBD2 (5 bases). V lost 10 bases and J lost 11, with 27 bases in between. From germline, CDR1 is MNHEY and CDR2 SMNVEV (reference sequence). The length of the CDR3 is 14 residues. CDR3 in amino acids: CATQAESSSVRKYF. CDR3 nucleotide sequence: TGTGCCACTCAAGCGGAGAGTAGCTCCGTGAGAAAGTACTTC.

The chain links TRBV5-5 to TRBJ1-1; tentatively, D is TRBD1 (5 bases). The CDR3 length is 15 residues. CDR1 and CDR2 (germline): SGHKS, YYEKEE (reference sequence). V lost 0 bases and J lost 1, with 10 bases in between. CDR3 DNA sequence: TGTGCCAGCAGCTTGGAGGGGAAGACGAACACTGAAGCTTTCTTT. This codes for CASSLEGKTNTEAFF.

V gene TRBV2 combines with J gene TRBJ2-6, with TRBD2 as a possible D gene (5 bases). The CDR3 spans 16 residues. Trimming pared 6 bases from V and 0 bases from J, leaving 12 bases between. From germline, CDR1 is SNHLY and CDR2 FYNNEI. As DNA, the CDR3 is TGTGCCAGCAGGACGGGGAAAGGCTCTGGGGCCAACGTCCTGACTTTC. This sequence encodes CASRTGKGSGANVLTF.

The chain links TRBV30 to TRBJ1-2; weak D call: TRBD1 (5 bases). The CDR3 covers 15 residues. V was clipped by 0 bases and J by 0 bases, with 11 bases between them. CDR1 and CDR2 (germline): GTSNPN, SVGIG (reference sequence). The CDR3 loop is CAWSVAGLANYGYTF. Here the CDR3 DNA reads TGTGCCTGGAGTGTGGCAGGGTTAGCTAACTATGGCTACACCTTC.

This clone was detected once. The V gene is TRBV5-1, the J gene TRBJ2-1, with D possibly TRBD1 on 5 matching bases. CDR1 SGHRS and CDR2 YFSETQ come from the germline V gene. The ends were cut back, 4 bases at V and 4 bases at J, with 15 bases in the middle. The CDR3 length is 15 residues. The CDR3 bases are TGCGCCAGCAGCCCTTCCAGGGTCGTATACAATGAGCAGTTCTTC. It is translated as CASSPSRVVYNEQFF.

V is TRBV5-4 and J is TRBJ1-1; D not certain. The germline CDR1 and CDR2 sequences are SGHNT and YYREEE (reference sequence). CDR3 length equals 14 residues. V shed 1 base and J shed 5 bases, with 12 bases lying between them. The chain's CDR3 is CASSLNQRGTEAFF. The DNA for the CDR3 is TGTGCCAGCAGCTTGAACCAACGAGGGACTGAAGCTTTCTTT.

This chain links TRBV10-3 with TRBJ2-6; perhaps TRBD1 as D (6 bases). CDR1 and CDR2 (germline): ENHRY, SYGVKD. The CDR3 is 13 amino acids. Deletions cut 8 bases from V and 1 base from J, with 6 bases between. The CDR3, as DNA: TGTGCCATCCAGGGGTCTGGGGCCAACGTCCTGACTTTC. Translated, it gives CAIQGSGANVLTF.

Concerning this clone: This specimen includes other DNA sequences encoding the same CDR3. This chain links TRBV6-5 with TRBJ2-1; D unresolved. CDR1 is MNHEY, CDR2 SVGAGI, per germline. There are 13 residues in the CDR3. Trimming shortened V by 2 bases and J by 2 bases, and 4 bases separated the two germline ends. In DNA, the CDR3 is TGTGCCAGCAGTTACGGCACCTACAATGAGCAGTTCTTC. The encoded protein is CASSYGTYNEQFF.

The chain couples TRBV11-2 to TRBJ1-4, with D tentatively TRBD1 (5 bases). Germline V gene lookup returns CDR1 SGHAT and CDR2 FQNNGV. The CDR3 sequence is 13 residues long. V dropped 1 base and J dropped 6 bases, with 6 bases sitting between them. The CDR3 bases are TGTGCCAGCAGCTTAGGGGGGGATGAAAAACTGTTTTTT. This codes for CASSLGGDEKLFF.

J is TRBJ2-1 and V is TRBV30; 8 bases line up with TRBD2. Per germline, CDR1 GTSNPN and CDR2 SVGIG (reference sequence). The ends lost 2 bases at V and 4 bases at J; junction bases unmatched: 7. The CDR3 consists of 15 residues. CDR3 sequence (DNA): TGTGCCTGGAGTTGGGCTAGCGGGTTATACAATGAGCAGTTCTTC. Translation: CAWSWASGLYNEQFF.

This clone was recorded only once. This chain joins TRBV25-1 and TRBJ2-2; D gene uncertain. The CDR3 loop spans 13 amino acids. Per the germline V gene, CDR1 is MGHDK and CDR2 is SYGVNS. Trimming removed 4 bases from V and 5 bases from J, with 8 bases in between. The CDR3 region has the DNA TGTGCCAGCAGTGTAGAGGCTACCGGGGAGCTGTTTTTT. It yields the protein CASSVEATGELFF.

The rearrangement uses TRBV6-1 and TRBJ1-1; TRBD1 might be the D (6 bases). Germline V gene data show CDR1 as MNHNS and CDR2 as SASEGT. Trimming removed 1 base from V and 3 bases from J, with 9 bases in between. CDR3 length: 14 amino acids. The CDR3 nucleotides read TGTGCCAGCAGTGAAGGGACAGTTTACACTGAAGCTTTCTTT. This sequence encodes CASSEGTVYTEAFF.

This chain connects TRBV19 to TRBJ2-7; TRBD1 might be the D (6 bases). V lost 4 bases and J 6 bases, leaving 19 bases between the germline ends. In germline, CDR1 is LNHDA, CDR2 SQIVND (reference sequence). This CDR3 contains 15 residues. The CDR3 DNA is TGTGCCAGTAGTACAAAAGCGGAAGGGGGAAGCGAGCAGTACTTC. It translates to CASSTKAEGGSEQYF.

This clone occurred once. This chain uses TRBV30 with TRBJ2-7, with TRBD2 identical over 13 bases. Germline lookup yields CDR1 GTSNPN and CDR2 SVGIG (reference sequence). The CDR3 extends over 14 amino acids. V lost 5 bases to trimming and J lost 6 bases; unmatched junction nucleotides: 7. Here the CDR3 DNA reads TGTGCCTGGCGGACTAGCGGGAGCGTGGCCGAGCAGTACTTC. It codes for CAWRTSGSVAEQYF.

The J gene is TRBJ2-7, the V gene TRBV5-6; D is perhaps TRBD2 (5 bases). Trimming took 4 bases from V and 2 from J, leaving 13 bases between them. This CDR3 has 14 residues. CDR1 is SGHDT and CDR2 is YYEEEE in the germline V gene. The CDR3 DNA reads TGTGCCAGCAGCCCCGGACTGGGGACCTACGAGCAGTACTTC. It codes for CASSPGLGTYEQYF.

The chain has TRBV5-4 and TRBJ2-2; no firm D call. V lost 4 bases, J lost 6 bases, and 10 bases lay in between. The CDR3 extends over 13 amino acids. The V gene's germline CDR1 is SGHNT and CDR2 YYREEE (reference sequence). CDR3: CASSRVAAGELFF. CDR3 in DNA: TGTGCCAGCAGCCGGGTTGCGGCCGGGGAGCTGTTTTTT.

As DNA, the CDR3 is TGTGCCAGCTCATCGACAGGGGGCGCCCCCCATGAGCAGTTCTTC. Protein product: CASSSTGGAPHEQFF. The J gene is TRBJ2-1, the V gene TRBV18; 10 bases line up with TRBD1. The CDR3 length is 15 residues. The germline gives CDR1 KGHSH, CDR2 LQKENI. Trimming removed 5 bases from V and 8 bases from J; junction bases left unmatched: 9.